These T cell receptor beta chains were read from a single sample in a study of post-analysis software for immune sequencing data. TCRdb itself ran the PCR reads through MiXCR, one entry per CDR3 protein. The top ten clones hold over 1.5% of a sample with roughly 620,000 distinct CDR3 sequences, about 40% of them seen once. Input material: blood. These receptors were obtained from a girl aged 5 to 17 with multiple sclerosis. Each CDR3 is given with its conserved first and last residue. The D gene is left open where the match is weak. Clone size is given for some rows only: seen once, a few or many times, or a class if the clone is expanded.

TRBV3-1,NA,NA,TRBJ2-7,CASSQEYRDGGSYEQYF,TGTGCCAGCAGCCAAGAATACCGGGACGGGGGCTCCTACGAGCAGTACTTC
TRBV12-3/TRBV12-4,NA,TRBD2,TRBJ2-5,CASVAGDTRETQYF,TGTGCCAGCGTAGCGGGAGATACCCGGGAGACCCAGTACTTC
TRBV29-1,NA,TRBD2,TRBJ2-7,CSAGLRLAGNEQYF,TGCAGCGCGGGATTGCGGCTAGCGGGAAACGAGCAGTACTTC
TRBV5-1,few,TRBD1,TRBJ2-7,CASFILPLGGTGSVSQYF,TGCGCCAGCTTCATCCTGCCCCTGGGCGGGACAGGGTCGGTGTCCCAGTACTTC
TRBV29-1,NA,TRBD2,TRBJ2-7,CSVRDGREQYF,TGCAGCGTAAGAGACGGGAGGGAGCAGTACTTC
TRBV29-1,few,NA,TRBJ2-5,CSVVGRGGMETQYF,TGCAGCGTTGTCGGGAGAGGGGGTATGGAGACCCAGTACTTC
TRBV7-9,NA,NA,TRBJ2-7,CATGGDLDEQYF,TGTGCCACTGGAGGGGACCTAGACGAGCAGTACTTC
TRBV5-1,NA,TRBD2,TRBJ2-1,CASSLPRTSGGGEQFF,TGCGCCAGCAGCTTGCCCCGGACTAGCGGGGGGGGTGAGCAGTTCTTC
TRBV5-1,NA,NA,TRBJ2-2,CASSDAGELFF,TGCGCCAGCAGTGACGCCGGGGAGCTGTTTTTT
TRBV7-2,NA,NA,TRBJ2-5,CASSFGGSQETQYF,TGTGCCAGCAGCTTCGGGGGCAGCCAAGAGACCCAGTACTTC
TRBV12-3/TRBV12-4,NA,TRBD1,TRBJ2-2,CASSPTGGRTGELFF,TGTGCCAGCAGTCCGACAGGGGGCCGAACCGGGGAGCTGTTTTTT
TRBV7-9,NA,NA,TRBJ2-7,CASSLPVQIASYEQYF,TGTGCCAGCAGCTTACCGGTGCAGATTGCGTCCTACGAGCAGTACTTC
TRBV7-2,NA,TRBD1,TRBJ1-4,CASSLLQGNEKLFF,TGTGCCAGCAGCTTATTACAGGGGAATGAAAAACTGTTTTTT
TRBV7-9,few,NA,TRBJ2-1,CATNLAGATYNEQFF,TGTGCCACTAATCTAGCAGGCGCCACCTACAATGAGCAGTTCTTC
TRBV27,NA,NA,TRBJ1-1,CASTPGPANTEAFF,TGTGCCAGCACCCCCGGCCCGGCGAACACTGAAGCTTTCTTT
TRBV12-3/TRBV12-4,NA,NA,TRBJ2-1,CASSLKYEQFF,TGTGCCAGCAGTTTAAAGTATGAGCAGTTCTTC
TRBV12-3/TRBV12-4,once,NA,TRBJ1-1,CASSLPRLEAFF,TGTGCCAGCAGTTTACCCCGTCTTGAAGCTTTCTTT
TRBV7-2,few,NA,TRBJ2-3,CASSPGNPGADTQYF,TGTGCCAGCAGCCCAGGGAACCCTGGAGCAGATACGCAGTATTTT